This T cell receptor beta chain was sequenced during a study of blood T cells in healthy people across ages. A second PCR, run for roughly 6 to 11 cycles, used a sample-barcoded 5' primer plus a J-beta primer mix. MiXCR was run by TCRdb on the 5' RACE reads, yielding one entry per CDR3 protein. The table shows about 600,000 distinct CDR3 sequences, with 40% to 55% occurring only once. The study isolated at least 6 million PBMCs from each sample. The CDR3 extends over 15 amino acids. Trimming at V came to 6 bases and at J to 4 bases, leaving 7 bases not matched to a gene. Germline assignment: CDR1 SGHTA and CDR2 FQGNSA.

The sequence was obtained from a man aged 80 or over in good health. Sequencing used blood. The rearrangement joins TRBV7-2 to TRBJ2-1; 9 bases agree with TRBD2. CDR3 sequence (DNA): TGTGCCAGCAGACCTAGCGGGGCCATTTACAATGAGCAGTTCTTC. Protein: CASRPSGAIYNEQFF.